Following are 9 T cell receptor beta chains from one sample sequenced in a study. One entry per CDR3 protein, called by TCRdb with MiXCR from the RT-PCR reads. Here the sample spans about 680,000 distinct CDR3 sequences, over 12% being singletons. Material: memory CD4+ T cells from blood. These receptors were taken from a female donor in good health, serving as a healthy control.

This clonotype was counted a few times. This chain links TRBV5-1 with TRBJ2-3, with 9 nucleotides matching TRBD2. The V gene's germline CDR1 is SGHRS and CDR2 YFSETQ. This CDR3 has 15 amino acids. The J segment lost 5 bases and the V segment lost 5 bases, leaving 9 bases of the junction unmatched. The CDR3 region is CASSGAGGPEDTQYF. In DNA, the CDR3 is TGCGCCAGCAGTGGGGCGGGAGGGCCCGAAGATACGCAGTATTTT.

Details on this clonotype: Given a much more abundant clone one base away, this may be a read error. The V gene is TRBV20-1, the J gene TRBJ2-4, with D unclear. The CDR3 sequence is 15 residues long. The germline gives CDR1 DFQATT, CDR2 SNEGSKA (reference sequence). The V end was cut by 0 bases, the J end by 3 bases, with 12 bases between. CDR3 residues: CSARDLGLDKNIQYF. As DNA, the CDR3 is TGCAGTGCTAGAGACCTAGGGTTGGACAAAAACATTCAGTACTTC.

This chain joins TRBV5-6 and TRBJ2-1; 11 positions match TRBD2. After removal of 4 bases from V and 5 bases from J, the junction contained 8 bases not matched to a gene. Germline V gives CDR1 SGHDT, CDR2 YYEEEE. The CDR3 contains 16 residues. For the CDR3, the DNA is TGTGCCAGCAGCCTGGCGGGACTAGCGGCTAACAATGAGCAGTTCTTC. Translating it yields CASSLAGLAANNEQFF.

With respect to this clonotype: A much more abundant neighbour one base away suggests this may be a read error. The V and J genes are TRBV7-2 and TRBJ2-3; a possible D gene is TRBD2 (5 bases). CDR1 SGHTA and CDR2 FQGNSA come from the germline V gene. The CDR3 is 13 residues long. The DNA for the CDR3 is TGTTCCAGCACTGGCGGGTATTCAGATACGCAGTATTTT. It is translated as CSSTGGYSDTQYF.

The chain links TRBV4-2 to TRBJ1-6; 7 bases are shared with TRBD1. The V segment lost 0 bases and the J segment 9 bases; nucleotides outside the gene matches: 8. Looked up from germline, CDR1 is LGHNA and CDR2 is YNFKEQ. This CDR3 region has 16 residues. The CDR3: CASSQDLGQFSSPLHF. CDR3 DNA: TGTGCCAGCAGCCAAGATCTGGGACAGTTTTCTTCACCCCTCCACTTT.

This clonotype was seen repeatedly, ten times or more. Here the CDR3 DNA reads TGTGCCAGCAGCCCAACTCCTGGGACAGGGAGTGGCTACACCTTC. Its protein product is CASSPTPGTGSGYTF. This chain connects TRBV7-2 to TRBJ1-2; 9 bases are a match to TRBD1. Germline V CDR1 and CDR2: SGHTA, FQGNSA. The trim removed 5 bases at V and 7 bases at J, leaving 11 bases unmatched. The CDR3 loop spans 15 amino acids. The complete variable domain, with remaining parts taken from reference TRBV7-2 and TRBJ1-2, reads GAGVSQSPSNKVTEKGKDVELRCDPISGHTALYWYRQSLGQGLEFLIYFQGNSAPDKSGLPSDRFSAERTGGSVSTLTIQRTQQEDSAVYLCASSPTPGTGSGYTFGSGTRLTVV.

This clonotype was seen many times. The chain has TRBV12-3 or TRBV12-4 and TRBJ1-4; 9 nucleotides match TRBD1. V was pared by 6 bases and J by 6 bases, with 8 bases of the junction left unmatched. The CDR3 consists of 15 residues. The CDR3 nucleotides read TGTGCCAGCAGGGGACCGGGACAGGGTTATGAAAAACTGTTTTTT. Encoded protein: CASRGPGQGYEKLFF.

This clonotype was recorded at least ten times. An end of the junction differs from the germline gene, which may be a read error. The chain employs TRBV12-3 or TRBV12-4 and TRBJ2-7; D is possibly TRBD1 or TRBD2 (6 bases each). This CDR3 contains 14 residues. Written as DNA, the CDR3 is TGTGCCAGCAGCTTAGGGGGGAGCTCCTACGAGCAGTACTTC. This encodes CASSLGGSSYEQYF.

CDR3 DNA: TGTGCCAGCAGCCCGGCCGGGGGACAGGGGGTCTATGGCTACACCTTC. This gives the protein CASSPAGGQGVYGYTF. The chain uses TRBV7-9 and TRBJ1-2; 11 nucleotides align to TRBD1. Germline CDR1 reads SEHNR; CDR2 reads FQNEAQ (reference sequence). Trimming removed 5 bases from V and 4 bases from J; junction bases left unmatched: 9. The CDR3 has 16 amino acids. Using reference TRBV7-9 and TRBJ1-2 for the parts outside the CDR3, the full variable domain is DTGVSQNPRHKITKRGQNVTFRCDPISEHNRLYWYRQTLGQGPEFLTYFQNEAQLEKSRLLSDRFSAERPKGSFSTLEIQRTEQGDSAMYLCASSPAGGQGVYGYTFGSGTRLTVV.